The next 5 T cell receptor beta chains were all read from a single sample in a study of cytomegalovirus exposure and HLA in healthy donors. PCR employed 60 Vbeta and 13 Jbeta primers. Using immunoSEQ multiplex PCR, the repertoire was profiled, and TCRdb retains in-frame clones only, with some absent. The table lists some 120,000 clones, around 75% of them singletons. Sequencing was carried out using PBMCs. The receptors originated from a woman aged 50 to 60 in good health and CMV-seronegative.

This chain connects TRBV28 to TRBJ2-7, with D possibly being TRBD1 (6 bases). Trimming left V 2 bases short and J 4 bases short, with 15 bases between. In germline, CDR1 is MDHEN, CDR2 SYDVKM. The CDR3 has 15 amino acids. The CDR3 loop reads CASSLPRTVVYEQYF. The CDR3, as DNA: TGTGCCAGCAGTTTACCCCGGACAGTCGTTTACGAGCAGTACTTC. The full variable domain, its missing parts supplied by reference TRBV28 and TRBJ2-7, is DVKVTQSSRYLVKRTGEKVFLECVQDMDHENMFWYRQDPGLGLRLIYFSYDVKMKEKGDIPEGYSVSREKKERFSLILESASTNQTSMYLCASSLPRTVVYEQYFGPGTRLTVT.

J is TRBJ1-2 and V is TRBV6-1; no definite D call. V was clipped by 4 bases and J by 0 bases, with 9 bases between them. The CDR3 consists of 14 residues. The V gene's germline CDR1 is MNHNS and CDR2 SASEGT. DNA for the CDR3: TGTGCCAGCAGTGGGGCAGTAACTAACTATGGCTACACCTTC. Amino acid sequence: CASSGAVTNYGYTF.

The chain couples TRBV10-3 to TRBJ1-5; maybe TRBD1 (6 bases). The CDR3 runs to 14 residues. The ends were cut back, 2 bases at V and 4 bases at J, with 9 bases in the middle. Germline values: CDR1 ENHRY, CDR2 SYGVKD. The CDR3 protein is CAISEGDTNQPQHF. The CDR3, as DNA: TGTGCCATCAGTGAGGGGGACACAAATCAGCCCCAGCATTTT.

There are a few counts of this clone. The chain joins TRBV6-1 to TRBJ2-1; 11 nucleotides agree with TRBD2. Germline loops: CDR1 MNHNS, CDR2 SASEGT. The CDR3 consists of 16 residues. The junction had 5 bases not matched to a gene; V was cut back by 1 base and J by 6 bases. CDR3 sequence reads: CASSEELAGALNEQFF. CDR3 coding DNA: TGTGCCAGCAGTGAAGAACTAGCGGGAGCTCTCAATGAGCAGTTCTTC.

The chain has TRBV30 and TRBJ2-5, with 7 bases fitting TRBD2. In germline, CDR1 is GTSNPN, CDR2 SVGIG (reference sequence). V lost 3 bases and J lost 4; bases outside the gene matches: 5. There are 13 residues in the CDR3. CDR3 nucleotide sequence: TGTGCCTGGAGGGTAGCGGGCTTAGAGACCCAGTACTTC. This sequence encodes CAWRVAGLETQYF.